These T cell receptor beta chains were read from a single sample in a study of blood T cell repertoires in COVID-19. The repertoire was sequenced with immunoSEQ multiplex PCR; TCRdb's copy has only in-frame clones and lacks some. The sample consists of 100,000 to 140,000 clones, approximately 88% of them appearing once. The specimen sequenced was peripheral blood. These TCRs come from a man aged 50 to 59 with active or convalescent COVID-19. CDR3s include the opening cysteine and the closing phenylalanine or tryptophan. A D gene is named only where the DNA matches it firmly. Some rows have no size entry. The others give once, few or many, or a class for an expanded clone.

V	size	D	J	CDR3	DNA
TRBV30	-	-	TRBJ1-1	CAWSSLRRAFF	TGTGCCTGGAGTTCCCTGAGGCGGGCTTTCTTT
TRBV7-2	once	TRBD2	TRBJ2-7	CASSFTGGRDYEQYF	TGTGCCAGCAGCTTTACGGGAGGGCGCGACTACGAGCAGTACTTC
TRBV5-6	-	-	TRBJ1-1	CASSYPTANTEAFF	TGTGCCAGCAGCTACCCTACAGCGAACACTGAAGCTTTCTTT
TRBV27	once	-	TRBJ2-5	CASSSGEGVGTQYF	TGTGCCAGCAGTTCTGGAGAGGGGGTTGGGACCCAGTACTTC
TRBV19	-	TRBD2	TRBJ2-7	CASSQSGASEEQYF	TGTGCCAGTAGTCAGAGCGGGGCCTCTGAAGAGCAGTACTTC
TRBV28	-	-	TRBJ1-2	CASSLSVGTWSTNYGYTF	TGTGCCAGCAGTTTATCCGTGGGGACTTGGTCCACTAACTATGGCTACACCTTC
TRBV6-5	once	TRBD1	TRBJ2-5	CASSLTGGAGETQYF	TGTGCCAGCAGTCTCACAGGGGGCGCGGGAGAGACCCAGTACTTC
TRBV30	-	TRBD1	TRBJ1-6	CAWRRDSNSPLHF	TGTGCCTGGAGGCGGGACAGTAATTCACCCCTCCACTTT
TRBV5-8	-	TRBD2	TRBJ2-1	CASSAPSGTYNEQFF	TGTGCCAGCAGCGCCCCTAGCGGGACGTACAATGAGCAGTTCTTC
TRBV5-6	-	TRBD2	TRBJ2-7	CASSLMVTGTSGRDEQYF	TGTGCCAGCAGCTTGATGGTAACCGGGACTAGCGGGAGGGACGAGCAGTACTTC
TRBV25-1	-	-	TRBJ1-2	CASSDRGYGYTF	TGTGCCAGCAGTGACAGGGGCTATGGCTACACCTTC
TRBV7-2	-	TRBD1	TRBJ1-5	CASSLATGSNQPQHF	TGTGCCAGCAGCTTAGCGACAGGGAGTAATCAGCCCCAGCATTTT
TRBV28	-	TRBD2	TRBJ2-7	CASSSGLAGGRYEQYF	TGTGCCAGCAGTTCTGGTTTAGCGGGAGGCCGCTACGAGCAGTACTTC
TRBV6-1	few	-	TRBJ1-5	CASSEEAGRGNQPQHF	TGTGCCAGCAGTGAAGAAGCAGGGCGCGGCAATCAGCCCCAGCATTTT
TRBV19	-	TRBD1	TRBJ2-1	CASSRDRDNEQFF	TGTGCCAGTAGTCGGGACAGGGACAATGAGCAGTTCTTC